This is a list of T cell receptor beta chains from one sample in a study of blood T cell repertoires in COVID-19. Profiled with immunoSEQ multiplex PCR; TCRdb holds only in-frame clones, not every one. The sample comprises 140,000 to 150,000 clones, roughly 90% of which are singletons, and over 0.8% rests with the top ten. The sample comprised peripheral blood. All receptors come from a woman in her fifties or sixties with acute or convalescent COVID-19. The CDR3 runs from the conserved cysteine through the conserved F or W. The D gene is left open where the match is weak. Clone size is given for some rows only: seen once, a few or many times, or a class if the clone is expanded.

v_call,d_call,clone_size,j_call,cdr3_aa,cdr3_nt
TRBV13,NA,NA,TRBJ1-6,CASSLGRDGNSPLHF,TGTGCCAGCAGCTTAGGCCGCGACGGGAATTCACCCCTCCACTTT
TRBV14,NA,NA,TRBJ1-6,CASSLHRELGSPLHF,TGTGCCAGCAGCCTTCACAGGGAACTCGGGTCACCCCTCCACTTT
TRBV21-1,NA,NA,TRBJ2-3,CASSKVRPSPGSTDTQYF,TGTGCCAGCAGCAAAGTCCGACCATCTCCAGGGAGCACAGATACGCAGTATTTT
TRBV13,TRBD2,NA,TRBJ2-5,CASSLGQLAGGGEQETQYF,TGTGCCAGCAGCTTAGGGCAACTAGCGGGAGGAGGGGAACAAGAGACCCAGTACTTC
TRBV10-3,NA,NA,TRBJ1-1,CAISESEGGATEAFF,TGTGCCATCAGTGAGTCAGAAGGAGGGGCCACTGAAGCTTTCTTT
TRBV7-9,NA,NA,TRBJ2-7,CASSLDGPYEQYF,TGTGCCAGCAGCTTAGACGGTCCCTACGAGCAGTACTTC
TRBV5-1,TRBD1,NA,TRBJ1-1,CASSTGPQNTEAFF,TGCGCCAGCTCGACAGGGCCCCAGAACACTGAAGCTTTCTTT
TRBV6-5,TRBD1,NA,TRBJ1-6,CASSLGQGFRSPLHF,TGTGCCAGCAGTTTGGGACAGGGGTTTCGATCACCCCTCCACTTT
TRBV4-2,TRBD1,NA,TRBJ1-2,CASSQEGTGGYGYTF,TGTGCCAGCAGCCAAGAGGGGACAGGGGGCTATGGCTACACCTTC
TRBV18,TRBD2,NA,TRBJ2-2,CASSPRRGGDTGELFF,TGTGCCAGCTCACCACGACGGGGGGGCGACACCGGGGAGCTGTTTTTT
TRBV3-1/TRBV3-2,TRBD2,NA,TRBJ2-3,CASSQGTSVTDTQYF,TGTGCCAGCAGCCAGGGGACTAGTGTCACAGATACGCAGTATTTT
TRBV2,NA,NA,TRBJ1-2,CASTEGSVAYGYTF,TGTGCCAGCACCGAAGGGAGCGTCGCCTATGGCTACACCTTC
TRBV5-5,NA,NA,TRBJ2-7,CASSLGTQPWEQYF,TGTGCCAGCAGCTTGGGGACACAACCATGGGAGCAGTACTTC
TRBV9,NA,NA,TRBJ2-2,CASSVGTPPTGELFF,TGTGCCAGCAGCGTAGGGACACCACCTACCGGGGAGCTGTTTTTT
TRBV9,TRBD1,NA,TRBJ2-7,CASSTTGVSYEQYF,TGTGCCAGCAGCACGACAGGGGTCTCCTACGAGCAGTACTTC
TRBV9,NA,NA,TRBJ1-1,CASSQTGEIKGTEAFF,TGTGCCAGCAGTCAGACCGGAGAGATCAAAGGCACTGAAGCTTTCTTT
TRBV12-5,NA,NA,TRBJ2-5,CASGTGDQETQYF,TGTGCTAGTGGCACCGGGGACCAAGAGACCCAGTACTTC
TRBV6-5,TRBD1,NA,TRBJ1-2,CASRPPGQGSGYTF,TGTGCCAGCAGACCTCCGGGACAGGGAAGCGGCTACACCTTC
TRBV15,TRBD1,NA,TRBJ1-5,CATSKTGSGEPQHF,TGTGCCACCAGCAAGACAGGGTCTGGGGAGCCCCAGCATTTT
TRBV5-1,NA,NA,TRBJ1-6,CASSPTGWDSPLHF,TGCGCCAGCAGCCCTACAGGGTGGGATTCACCCCTCCACTTT
TRBV30,TRBD1,NA,TRBJ2-7,CAWDRGRVSEQYF,TGTGCCTGGGACAGGGGGCGCGTTTCCGAGCAGTACTTC
TRBV5-4,NA,NA,TRBJ1-6,CASSLVGSPSSPLHF,TGTGCCAGCAGCTTGGTGGGCAGCCCAAGTTCACCCCTCCACTTT
TRBV27,TRBD1,NA,TRBJ1-2,CASSVLGTGYGYTF,TGTGCCAGCAGTGTCCTCGGGACAGGCTATGGCTACACCTTC
TRBV6-5,NA,NA,TRBJ2-7,CASSTGQIKPSF,TGTGCCAGCAGTACAGGACAGATCAAACCCTCCTTC
TRBV18,TRBD2,few,TRBJ2-1,CASTNSPGLAYNEQFF,TGTGCCAGTACCAACAGCCCGGGACTAGCTTACAATGAGCAGTTCTTC
TRBV6-5,NA,NA,TRBJ2-1,CASSSYRQFNEQFF,TGTGCCAGCAGTTCGTATAGACAGTTCAATGAGCAGTTCTTC
TRBV6-4,TRBD1,NA,TRBJ1-2,CASSLSDRDVDGYTF,TGTGCCAGCAGTTTATCCGACAGGGATGTCGATGGCTACACCTTC
TRBV19,NA,NA,TRBJ1-1,CASRDTVNTEAFF,TGTGCCAGTAGAGACACCGTGAACACTGAAGCTTTCTTT
TRBV19,NA,NA,TRBJ1-1,CASSLTVEAFF,TGTGCCAGTAGTTTGACAGTGGAGGCTTTCTTT
TRBV6-1,NA,NA,TRBJ1-6,CASSEAGGVDSPLHF,TGTGCCAGCAGTGAAGCAGGAGGGGTGGATTCACCCCTCCACTTT
TRBV11-2,TRBD2,once,TRBJ2-1,CASSQAGGPSNEQFF,TGTGCCAGCAGCCAAGCGGGGGGGCCTTCCAATGAGCAGTTCTTC
TRBV7-6,TRBD2,NA,TRBJ2-7,CASSLEGRAAYEQYF,TGTGCCAGCAGCTTAGAGGGGAGGGCTGCCTACGAGCAGTACTTC
TRBV7-2,NA,NA,TRBJ1-1,CASSLDPGQIRAFF,TGTGCCAGCAGCTTAGACCCGGGACAAATTCGGGCTTTCTTT
TRBV5-6,TRBD1,few,TRBJ2-2,CASRLGQVIGGELFF,TGTGCCAGCAGACTCGGACAGGTTATAGGGGGGGAGCTGTTTTTT
TRBV5-1,NA,NA,TRBJ2-2,CASSSAGGARAGELFF,TGCGCCAGCAGCTCCGCTGGTGGGGCAAGGGCCGGGGAGCTGTTTTTT